The 23 T cell receptor beta chains presented below share a single source sample, sequenced in a study of blood T cell repertoires in COVID-19. TCRdb's table, derived via immunoSEQ multiplex PCR, lists solely in-frame clones and lacks some. The sample records some 100,000 clones, almost 80% being singletons. The material sequenced was peripheral blood. These receptors all come from a woman in her seventies with acute or convalescent COVID-19.

The chain has TRBV18 and TRBJ2-2; D is perhaps TRBD1 (5 bases). This CDR3 comprises 16 residues. Trimming shortened V by 3 bases and J by 4 bases, and 15 bases separated the two germline ends. Per the germline V gene, CDR1 is KGHSH and CDR2 is LQKENI. CDR3 nucleotides: TGTGCCAGCTCACCCTCCCAGGGTGGAACCACCGGGGAGCTGTTTTTT. This translates into CASSPSQGGTTGELFF.

This chain links TRBV2 with TRBJ1-1; weak D call: TRBD1 (5 bases). V lost 6 bases, J lost 4 bases, and 12 bases lay in between. Germline V CDR1 and CDR2: SNHLY, FYNNEI. CDR3 size: 13 residues. CDR3 protein: CASRWGEGTEAFF. CDR3 coding DNA: TGTGCCAGCAGGTGGGGCGAAGGCACTGAAGCTTTCTTT. Complete variable domain (other parts from reference TRBV2 and TRBJ1-1): EPEVTQTPSHQVTQMGQEVILRCVPISNHLYFYWYRQILGQKVEFLVSFYNNEISEKSEIFDDQFSVERPDGSNFTLKIRSTKLEDSAMYFCASRWGEGTEAFFGQGTRLTVV.

The chain links TRBV5-6 to TRBJ2-1; possible D gene TRBD1, 5 bases. Germline-derived CDR1 and CDR2 are SGHDT and YYEEEE. V lost 1 base and J lost 12, with 17 bases in between. This CDR3 contains 14 residues. Here the CDR3 reads CASSLRGGARGQFF. In nucleotides, the CDR3 is TGTGCCAGCAGCTTGCGTGGTGGGGCCCGAGGGCAGTTCTTC.

CDR3 in amino acids: CASSFGPSSYNEQFF. CDR3 in DNA: TGTGCCAGCAGCTTTGGGCCCTCTTCCTACAATGAGCAGTTCTTC. This chain joins TRBV7-2 and TRBJ2-1; D unclear. Germline V gene sequence: CDR1 SGHTA, CDR2 FQGNSA. CDR3 length: 15 amino acids. The V and J ends lost 3 bases and 1 base respectively, with 10 bases between them. The full variable domain, its missing parts supplied by reference TRBV7-2 and TRBJ2-1, is GAGVSQSPSNKVTEKGKDVELRCDPISGHTALYWYRQSLGQGLEFLIYFQGNSAPDKSGLPSDRFSAERTGGSVSTLTIQRTQQEDSAVYLCASSFGPSSYNEQFFGPGTRLTVL.

The table lists this clone with a count of one. The chain is built from TRBV19 and TRBJ2-1; TRBD1 is a possible D gene (5 bases). This CDR3 region has 15 residues. Trimming shortened V by 2 bases and J by 3 bases, and 11 bases separated the two germline ends. Germline assignment: CDR1 LNHDA and CDR2 SQIVND (reference sequence). This chain's CDR3 is CASSIIQGHYNEQFF. For the CDR3, the DNA is TGTGCCAGTAGTATAATCCAAGGACACTACAATGAGCAGTTCTTC.

The chain uses TRBV10-3 and TRBJ1-4; no reliable D call. Trimming took 5 bases from V and 0 from J, leaving 10 bases between them. This CDR3 spans 15 amino acids. CDR1 and CDR2 (germline): ENHRY, SYGVKD. The CDR3: CAISSQLATNEKLFF. The CDR3 DNA reads TGTGCCATCAGTTCTCAACTTGCAACTAATGAAAAACTGTTTTTT.

This clone came up once. This sequence joins TRBV6-5 and TRBJ1-3; D possibly corresponds to TRBD1 (5 bases). CDR3 size: 15 residues. CDR1 MNHEY and CDR2 SVGAGI come from the germline V gene. V was shortened by 6 bases and J by 4 bases, with 16 bases between the two germline ends. The CDR3 DNA is TGTGCCAGCAGAACAACAGGCAACCTAGGAAACACCATATATTTT. Residues: CASRTTGNLGNTIYF.

This rearrangement joins TRBV19 to TRBJ2-4; TRBD2 is a possible D gene (6 bases). The CDR3 sequence is 15 residues long. Trimming shortened V by 6 bases and J by 1 base, and 13 bases separated the two germline ends. Germline CDR1 LNHDA, CDR2 SQIVND (reference sequence). The CDR3, as DNA: TGTGCCAGTAGACCGGGACTCGCGGCCAAAAACATTCAGTACTTC. This translates into CASRPGLAAKNIQYF.

The rearrangement joins TRBV7-2 to TRBJ1-5; maybe TRBD1 (5 bases). The CDR3 totals 15 residues. Germline V gene sequence: CDR1 SGHTA, CDR2 FQGNSA. The germline V and J ends were trimmed by 2 bases and 8 bases, with 16 bases remaining between them. CDR3 DNA: TGTGCCAGCAGCTTACTGTCTCGGCAGGACAAGCCCCAGCATTTT. It codes for CASSLLSRQDKPQHF. Variable domain in full (rest from reference TRBV7-2 and TRBJ1-5): GAGVSQSPSNKVTEKGKDVELRCDPISGHTALYWYRQSLGQGLEFLIYFQGNSAPDKSGLPSDRFSAERTGGSVSTLTIQRTQQEDSAVYLCASSLLSRQDKPQHFGDGTRLSIL.

The chain recombines TRBV4-3 with TRBJ2-2, with D unresolved. CDR1 is LGHNA, CDR2 YSLEER, per germline. V lost 1 base and J 7 bases, leaving 13 bases between the germline ends. The CDR3 runs to 15 residues. CDR3 sequence: CASSQGEVLIGELFF. CDR3 bases: TGCGCCAGCAGCCAAGGAGAGGTATTGATCGGGGAGCTGTTTTTT.

V is TRBV2 and J is TRBJ2-3; TRBD2 aligns across 7 bases. Trimming at V came to 7 bases and at J to 5 bases, leaving 9 bases not matched to a gene. The CDR3 is 14 amino acids. Germline loops: CDR1 SNHLY, CDR2 FYNNEI. In DNA form, the CDR3 reads TGTGCCAGCAAACAAAGCGGGGCCGAAGATACGCAGTATTTT. Its translation is CASKQSGAEDTQYF.

The chain is built from TRBV2 and TRBJ2-5, with TRBD2 as a possible D gene (5 bases). V was trimmed by 5 bases and J by 4 bases, leaving 14 bases between them. CDR3 size: 14 residues. Germline CDR1 reads SNHLY; CDR2 reads FYNNEI. CDR3 nucleotide sequence: TGTGCCAGCAGTTCGACAATGGCGGGAGAGACCCAGTACTTC. Translation gives CASSSTMAGETQYF.

V and J are TRBV9 and TRBJ2-3, with TRBD1 matching over 9 bases. The CDR3 spans 16 residues. V lost 4 bases and J lost 1; bases outside the gene matches: 7. Germline V lookup: CDR1 SGDLS, CDR2 YYNGEE. The CDR3 loop reads CASSPRGQGGTDTQYF. The CDR3 DNA follows: TGTGCCAGCAGCCCAAGGGGACAGGGAGGCACAGATACGCAGTATTTT.

The chain carries TRBV4-2 and TRBJ2-3; the match to TRBD2 covers 7 bases. The germline gives CDR1 LGHNA, CDR2 YNFKEQ. V was pared by 2 bases and J by 3 bases, with 2 bases of the junction left unmatched. The CDR3 covers 14 residues. This CDR3 reads CASSQRRGTDTQYF. The CDR3, as DNA: TGTGCCAGCAGCCAAAGGCGGGGGACAGATACGCAGTATTTT.

The V and J genes are TRBV5-8 and TRBJ2-3; 10 bases line up with TRBD2. The CDR3 sequence is 15 residues long. Germline trimming cut 2 bases from V and 3 bases from J; bases unmatched to any gene: 3. CDR1 and CDR2 (germline): SGHTS, YDEGEE. CDR3: CASSLGTSETDTQYF. CDR3 nucleotides: TGTGCCAGCAGCTTAGGGACTAGCGAAACAGATACGCAGTATTTT.

The genes are TRBV11-2 and TRBJ2-1; 7 bases map to TRBD1. The trim removed 4 bases at V and 5 bases at J, leaving 11 bases unmatched. CDR3 length equals 16 residues. Per the germline V gene, CDR1 is SGHAT and CDR2 is FQNNGV. The CDR3 nucleotides are TGTGCCAGCAGCTCATCCGGGACAGCCATCAACAATGAGCAGTTCTTC. It specifies CASSSSGTAINNEQFF.

The chain joins TRBV7-8 to TRBJ1-1; D gene uncertain. V gave up 2 bases and J gave up 5 bases, with 15 bases separating them. CDR1 and CDR2 from the germline V gene are SGHVS and FQNEAQ. CDR3 length: 15 residues. The CDR3 reads CASSLNGGEGTEAFF. The CDR3 nucleotides are TGTGCCAGCAGCTTAAACGGCGGGGAAGGAACTGAAGCTTTCTTT. The full variable domain, in which reference TRBV7-8 and TRBJ1-1 provide the parts outside the CDR3, is GAGVSQSPRYKVAKRGQDVALRCDPISGHVSLFWYQQALGQGPEFLTYFQNEAQLDKSGLPSDRFFAERPEGSVSTLKIQRTQQEDSAVYLCASSLNGGEGTEAFFGQGTRLTVV.

J is TRBJ1-5 and V is TRBV3-1 (or the pseudogene TRBV3-2); no definite D call. The CDR3 contains 15 residues. V was trimmed by 0 bases and J by 7 bases, leaving 13 bases between them. CDR1 is LGHDT, CDR2 YNNKEL, per germline (reference sequence). The CDR3 region has the DNA TGTGCCAGCAGCCAAGATCCGGGGTTGAACCAGCCCCAGCATTTT. Protein sequence: CASSQDPGLNQPQHF.

CDR3 coding DNA: TGTGCCAGCAGAGTTGCGGGGGGACCCGGAAACACCATATATTTT. This sequence encodes CASRVAGGPGNTIYF. This chain uses TRBV6-5 with TRBJ1-3, with D maybe TRBD1 (5 bases). V lost 6 bases and J 4 bases, leaving 16 bases between the germline ends. There are 15 residues in the CDR3. Germline lookup yields CDR1 MNHEY and CDR2 SVGAGI.

The J gene is TRBJ1-1, the V gene TRBV27, with TRBD1 as a possible D gene (5 bases). The CDR3 is 14 residues long. Trimming left V 6 bases short and J 6 bases short, with 17 bases between. Per germline, CDR1 MNHEY and CDR2 SMNVEV (reference sequence). The CDR3, as DNA: TGTGCCAGCAGCCCCTTTACGGGGGTGGCTGAAGCTTTCTTT. Its protein product is CASSPFTGVAEAFF.

CDR3 sequence reads: CASSRRDRVSTDTQYF. CDR3 nucleotides: TGCGCCAGCAGCCGCCGGGACAGGGTTTCCACAGATACGCAGTATTTT. The rearrangement uses TRBV4-3 and TRBJ2-3, with 9 bases identical to TRBD1. Trimming at V came to 4 bases and at J to 2 bases, leaving 7 bases not matched to a gene. The germline CDR1 and CDR2 sequences are LGHNA and YSLEER. The CDR3 spans 16 residues.

The chain employs TRBV19 and TRBJ2-1, with 10 positions matching TRBD1. Unmatched junction bases numbered 10, after V lost 3 bases and J lost 8 bases. There are 16 residues in the CDR3. Germline CDR1 reads LNHDA; CDR2 reads SQIVND (reference sequence). CDR3 sequence: CASSIFETGGIDEQFF. CDR3 DNA: TGTGCCAGTAGTATTTTCGAGACAGGGGGCATCGATGAGCAGTTCTTC.

The rearrangement joins TRBV5-1 to TRBJ2-3; 7 positions agree with TRBD2. CDR1 and CDR2 from the germline V gene are SGHRS and YFSETQ. The CDR3 is 16 amino acids. Trimming at V came to 4 bases and at J to 1 base, leaving 9 bases not matched to a gene. Here the CDR3 DNA reads TGCGCCAGCAGCGTAGGGACTACTGTTCGCACAGATACGCAGTATTTT. Its protein is CASSVGTTVRTDTQYF.